One sample yielded the 8 T cell receptor beta chains listed below, sequenced in a study of CD8 T cells in ankylosing spondylitis. These receptors have no identified antigens. A single record per CDR3 protein comes from TCRdb applying MiXCR to the 5' RACE reads. The table lists 750,000 to 850,000 distinct CDR3 sequences, about an eighth of them singletons, with under 0.6% in the top ten. Points from the study as a whole: Ankylosing spondylitis blood seemed to carry a telltale TCR beta motif made of fewer than ten highly homologous variants.

Sequencing used blood, either unsorted or a sorted T cell fraction (not recorded which). These receptors were collected from a male donor with ankylosing spondylitis.

This clonotype was counted at least ten times. The chain combines TRBV7-9 with TRBJ1-2; D remains ambiguous. The length of the CDR3 is 13 residues. The V and J ends lost 2 bases and 4 bases respectively, with 8 bases between them. The germline V gene encodes CDR1 SEHNR and CDR2 FQNEAQ (reference sequence). The CDR3 bases are TGTGCCAGCAGCTTAACGTTCGGCTATGGCTACACCTTC. This gives the protein CASSLTFGYGYTF.

This sequence joins TRBV9 and TRBJ2-1, with TRBD1 as a possible D gene (5 bases). Trimming took off 3 bases at V and 7 bases at J, with 14 bases between the two ends. The CDR3 contains 14 residues. Germline CDR1 reads SGDLS; CDR2 reads YYNGEE. The chain's CDR3 is CASSERVRQNEQFF. The CDR3 DNA sequence: TGTGCCAGCAGCGAAAGAGTCCGACAGAATGAGCAGTTCTTC.

A few counts support this clonotype. This chain links TRBV20-1 with TRBJ1-6, with a possible D match to TRBD1 (5 bases). With 5 bases removed from V and 6 bases from J, the gap between germline ends came to 14 bases. Germline V gene lookup returns CDR1 DFQATT and CDR2 SNEGSKA (reference sequence). The CDR3 extends over 14 amino acids. CDR3 sequence reads: CSAPTGTPNSPLHF. In DNA, the CDR3 is TGCAGTGCTCCCACGGGGACCCCTAATTCACCCCTCCACTTT.

The J gene is TRBJ1-2, the V gene TRBV15; no reliable D call. The germline gives CDR1 LNHNV, CDR2 YYDKDF (reference sequence). Trimming pared 4 bases from V and 5 bases from J, leaving 8 bases between. This CDR3 is built from 12 residues. In nucleotides, the CDR3 is TGTGCCACCAGCAATCAGCTATATGGCTACACCTTC. This codes for CATSNQLYGYTF.

Points on this clonotype: One end of the junction does not line up with germline, which may come from a read error. This chain connects TRBV6-5 to TRBJ2-3; D possibly corresponds to TRBD2 (7 bases). This CDR3 contains 15 residues. Germline loops: CDR1 MNHEY, CDR2 SVGAGI. CDR3 nucleotides: TGTGCCAGCAGTTACGGGGGCGGGGGAACAGACACGCAGTATTTT. Its translation: CASSYGGGGTDTQYF.

In this sample, this clonotype turned up a few times. This chain uses TRBV7-2 with TRBJ2-7; D gene uncertain. Trimming shortened V by 4 bases and J by 7 bases, and 11 bases separated the two germline ends. Germline values: CDR1 SGHTA, CDR2 FQGNSA. The CDR3 totals 12 residues. CDR3 sequence: CASSSMGQEQYF. In nucleotides, the CDR3 is TGTGCCAGCAGCTCCATGGGCCAAGAGCAGTACTTC.

V usage is TRBV10-3 and J usage is TRBJ1-1; D is uncertain. V was shortened by 4 bases and J by 8 bases, with 14 bases between the two germline ends. This CDR3 is 13 amino acids long. Germline values: CDR1 ENHRY, CDR2 SYGVKD. CDR3 residues: CAISAPTRLEAFF. CDR3 in DNA: TGTGCCATCAGTGCGCCGACAAGGCTAGAAGCTTTCTTT.

The table lists this clonotype with a few counts. This chain joins TRBV2 and TRBJ2-7; D not resolved. In germline, CDR1 is SNHLY, CDR2 FYNNEI. Trimming cost V 0 bases and J 0 bases, with 6 bases left between them. CDR3 size: 14 residues. As DNA, the CDR3 is TGTGCCAGCAGTGAAGCGGAAAGCTCCTACGAGCAGTACTTC. Translating gives CASSEAESSYEQYF.